These 24 T cell receptor beta chains were sequenced from one sample in a study of cytomegalovirus exposure and HLA in healthy donors. Use of 60 Vbeta and 13 Jbeta primers characterized the PCR. Produced via immunoSEQ multiplex PCR; TCRdb's table is partial and in-frame only. The table shows 220,000 or so clones, with approximately 80% occurring only once. The specimen was PBMCs. All receptors come from a man between 50 and 59 years old in good health and CMV-seronegative.

The chain joins TRBV28 to TRBJ2-6, with D hard to call. The CDR3 has 15 residues. V was clipped by 5 bases and J by 2 bases, with 10 bases between them. CDR1 is MDHEN and CDR2 is SYDVKM in the germline V gene. CDR3 region: CASSPRRAGANVLTF. In nucleotides, the CDR3 is TGTGCCAGCAGTCCCCGCCGGGCTGGGGCCAACGTCCTGACTTTC. Looking up the rest from reference TRBV28 and TRBJ2-6 gives the full variable domain: DVKVTQSSRYLVKRTGEKVFLECVQDMDHENMFWYRQDPGLGLRLIYFSYDVKMKEKGDIPEGYSVSREKKERFSLILESASTNQTSMYLCASSPRRAGANVLTFGAGSRLTVL.

The chain couples TRBV28 to TRBJ1-5; D is unresolved. The CDR3 runs to 13 residues. Germline loops: CDR1 MDHEN, CDR2 SYDVKM. Trimming removed 4 bases at V and 8 bases at J, with 12 bases between. CDR3 bases: TGTGCCAGCAGTTCAACCAGACTCGAGCCCCAGCATTTT. It codes for CASSSTRLEPQHF.

The chain is built from TRBV12-5 and TRBJ1-5; 7 nucleotides line up with TRBD1. Germline V gives CDR1 LGHNT, CDR2 FRNRAP. The ends lost 4 bases at V and 3 bases at J; junction bases unmatched: 9. This CDR3 is 16 amino acids long. This CDR3 reads CASGSNRDSLNQPQHF. DNA of the CDR3: TGTGCTAGTGGTTCCAACCGGGACAGCCTCAATCAGCCCCAGCATTTT.

The chain combines TRBV19 with TRBJ1-2; D not certain. Trimming removed 7 bases at V and 6 bases at J, with 15 bases between. Per the germline V gene, CDR1 is LNHDA and CDR2 is SQIVND (reference sequence). The CDR3 is 13 residues long. CDR3 nucleotides: TGTGCCAGTAAGGACCCTGGACTGGATGGCTACACCTTC. Protein: CASKDPGLDGYTF. Together with reference TRBV19 and TRBJ1-2, the CDR3 gives the full variable domain: DGGITQSPKYLFRKEGQNVTLSCEQNLNHDAMYWYRQDPGQGLRLIYYSQIVNDFQKGDIAEGYSVSREKKESFPLTVTSAQKNPTAFYLCASKDPGLDGYTFGSGTRLTVV.

The chain carries TRBV18 and TRBJ2-5; D not resolved. The J call may not be correct, given that the DNA end is closer to TRBJ2-7. The CDR3 runs 12 residues. From germline, CDR1 is KGHSH and CDR2 LQKENI. As DNA, the CDR3 is TGTGCCAGCTCACCACCTTCAAACGAGCAGTACTTC. Translation: CASSPPSNEQYF.

The gene calls are TRBV19 and TRBJ1-5; a weak D match, TRBD1 (6 bases). This CDR3 is built from 17 residues. Trimming left V 0 bases short and J 4 bases short, with 16 bases between. Germline values: CDR1 LNHDA, CDR2 SQIVND (reference sequence). CDR3 residues: CASSIDLTGRGNQPQHF. CDR3 coding DNA: TGTGCCAGTAGTATAGATCTTACAGGGAGGGGGAATCAGCCCCAGCATTTT.

The J gene is TRBJ2-1, the V gene TRBV29-1, with TRBD2 identical over 10 bases. V dropped 6 bases and J dropped 7; count of bases not matched to a gene: 6. This CDR3 is 13 amino acids long. CDR1 and CDR2 from the germline V gene are SQVTM and ANQGSEA. The CDR3 bases are TGCAGCGTCACCTGGACTAGCGGAAATGAGCAGTTCTTC. Protein: CSVTWTSGNEQFF.

V is TRBV5-4 and J is TRBJ2-5; the D gene is possibly TRBD2 (5 bases). The CDR3 has 14 amino acids. V lost 4 bases, J lost 4 bases, and 14 bases lay in between. Germline V gene lookup returns CDR1 SGHNT and CDR2 YYREEE (reference sequence). The CDR3 coding sequence is TGTGCCAGCAGCGGAGGCGGGTTCGGAGAGACCCAGTACTTC. Its translation is CASSGGGFGETQYF.

The gene calls are TRBV7-9 and TRBJ2-5; D is perhaps TRBD1 (8 bases). The CDR3 extends over 16 amino acids. CDR1 SEHNR and CDR2 FQNEAQ come from the germline V gene (reference sequence). V lost 6 bases, J lost 1 base, and 18 bases lay in between. Here the CDR3 DNA reads TGTGCCAGCAGGGGAGGGACAGGACAACTCCAAGAGACCCAGTACTTC. Translation gives CASRGGTGQLQETQYF.

The CDR3 sequence is CASSPLGQHNEQFF. The CDR3, as DNA: TGTGCCAGCAGTCCGTTGGGACAGCACAATGAGCAGTTCTTC. The V call is TRBV27, the J call TRBJ2-1; 7 nucleotides match TRBD1. V lost 5 bases, J lost 5 bases, and 6 bases stayed unmatched. This CDR3 contains 14 residues. Germline CDR1 is MNHEY and CDR2 is SMNVEV (reference sequence).

The gene calls are TRBV15 and TRBJ1-5, with 10 bases that match TRBD1. The germline CDR1 and CDR2 sequences are LNHNV and YYDKDF (reference sequence). V was pared by 5 bases and J by 7 bases, with 5 bases of the junction left unmatched. The CDR3 runs to 14 residues. The CDR3: CATSADRGLQPQHF. As DNA, the CDR3 is TGTGCCACCAGCGCCGACAGGGGGCTACAGCCCCAGCATTTT.

This chain links TRBV5-5 with TRBJ1-4; TRBD1 aligns across 8 bases. The CDR3 is 16 residues long. Germline values: CDR1 SGHKS, CDR2 YYEKEE (reference sequence). V shed 0 bases, J shed 3 bases, and the junction held 4 bases outside the gene matches. The CDR3 DNA is TGTGCCAGCAGCTTGGAACAGGGGGTACCTAATGAAAAACTGTTTTTT. It is translated as CASSLEQGVPNEKLFF.

V and J are TRBV5-4 and TRBJ1-1; 12 bases line up with TRBD1. The germline V gene has CDR1 SGHNT and CDR2 YYREEE (reference sequence). Trimming took 2 bases from V and 0 from J; bases not matched to a gene: 5. CDR3 length equals 17 residues. The CDR3 protein is CASSLGGQGALNTEAFF. Here the CDR3 DNA reads TGTGCCAGCAGCTTAGGGGGACAGGGGGCCCTGAACACTGAAGCTTTCTTT.

The gene calls are TRBV18 and TRBJ2-6, with D uncertain. The CDR3 length is 14 residues. Germline V gene lookup returns CDR1 KGHSH and CDR2 LQKENI. Trimming pared 3 bases from V and 13 bases from J, leaving 16 bases between. Here the CDR3 reads CASSPPLGSGVLTF. CDR3 DNA sequence: TGTGCCAGCTCACCTCCACTTGGCTCAGGAGTCCTGACTTTC.

V usage is TRBV7-9 and J usage is TRBJ1-2; tentative D call: TRBD1 (5 bases). V was clipped by 0 bases and J by 5 bases, with 13 bases between them. The CDR3 has 15 amino acids. The germline CDR1 and CDR2 sequences are SEHNR and FQNEAQ (reference sequence). The CDR3, as DNA: TGTGCCAGCAGCTTAGCAGGGGCCGCGGATTATGGCTACACCTTC. Its protein is CASSLAGAADYGYTF.

The sample holds one count of this clone. The CDR3 loop reads CASNRESYEQYF. The CDR3 nucleotides read TGTGCCAGCAACCGAGAGTCCTACGAGCAGTACTTC. The J gene is TRBJ2-7, the V gene TRBV2; no clear D gene. This CDR3 contains 12 residues. Trimming pared 7 bases from V and 1 base from J, leaving 8 bases between. Germline lookup yields CDR1 SNHLY and CDR2 FYNNEI.

The chain carries TRBV6-1 and TRBJ1-4; a weak D match, TRBD1 (5 bases). The V gene's germline CDR1 is MNHNS and CDR2 SASEGT. The CDR3 spans 14 residues. The V end was cut by 9 bases, the J end by 6 bases, with 17 bases between. Written as DNA, the CDR3 is TGTGCCAGTGGGGCGTCCCTTAGGGATGAAAAACTGTTTTTT. This gives the protein CASGASLRDEKLFF.

This chain joins TRBV7-8 and TRBJ2-7; D is ambiguous. This CDR3 has 12 amino acids. V gave up 1 base and J gave up 5 bases, with 6 bases separating them. Germline values: CDR1 SGHVS, CDR2 FQNEAQ. CDR3 in amino acids: CASSLDRDEQYF. CDR3 nucleotide sequence: TGTGCCAGCAGCTTAGACCGGGACGAGCAGTACTTC.

The V call is TRBV5-6, the J call TRBJ2-2; D may be TRBD2 (6 bases). The CDR3 consists of 15 residues. The germline V gene encodes CDR1 SGHDT and CDR2 YYEEEE. The V gene lost 3 bases and the J gene lost 1 base, with 10 bases spanning the gap. The CDR3 is CASSSLALNTGELFF. CDR3 DNA: TGTGCCAGCAGCTCCCTAGCGCTGAACACCGGGGAGCTGTTTTTT.

The rearrangement joins TRBV6-5 to TRBJ2-7, with 9 nucleotides matching TRBD1. Germline lookup yields CDR1 MNHEY and CDR2 SVGAGI. There are 15 residues in the CDR3. With 6 bases clipped from V and 7 bases from J, the junction kept 13 bases outside the gene matches. DNA for the CDR3: TGTGCCAGCAGACGAAAGGGACAGGGTCAACTTGAGCAGTACTTC. It is translated as CASRRKGQGQLEQYF.

The chain recombines TRBV7-9 with TRBJ1-5; D unresolved. Germline assignment: CDR1 SEHNR and CDR2 FQNEAQ (reference sequence). The V end was cut by 7 bases, the J end by 6 bases, with 10 bases between. The CDR3 has 12 residues. CDR3 amino acids: CASTRLGQPQHF. In DNA, the CDR3 is TGTGCCAGCACCAGGTTGGGTCAGCCCCAGCATTTT.

The V gene is TRBV27, the J gene TRBJ1-1; TRBD1 matches at 8 bases. This CDR3 region has 14 residues. The germline gives CDR1 MNHEY, CDR2 SMNVEV (reference sequence). The J segment lost 2 bases and the V segment lost 5 bases, leaving 4 bases of the junction unmatched. The CDR3 sequence is CASSSDRGNTEAFF. The CDR3 DNA is TGTGCCAGCAGTAGCGACAGGGGCAACACTGAAGCTTTCTTT.

The V call is TRBV6-6, the J call TRBJ2-3, with D perhaps matching TRBD1 (5 bases). The CDR3 length is 16 residues. Between the trimmed V and J ends, which lost 0 bases and 0 bases, there was a span of 10 bases. CDR1 and CDR2 (germline): MNHNY, SVGAGI (reference sequence). CDR3 loop: CASSYSTDTSTDTQYF. CDR3 nucleotides: TGTGCCAGCAGTTACTCGACGGACACAAGCACAGATACGCAGTATTTT.

The chain recombines TRBV27 with TRBJ1-4; D gene uncertain. V dropped 3 bases and J dropped 5 bases, with 13 bases sitting between them. Germline-derived CDR1 and CDR2 are MNHEY and SMNVEV (reference sequence). CDR3 size: 15 residues. CDR3: CASSFSLDGNEKLFF. In DNA, the CDR3 is TGTGCCAGCAGTTTTTCTCTCGACGGGAATGAAAAACTGTTTTTT.